This entry lists 15 T cell receptor beta chains sequenced from one sample in a study of cytomegalovirus exposure and HLA in healthy donors. Primers for the PCR totalled 60 Vbeta and 13 Jbeta. TCRdb's copy holds only in-frame clones and misses some; the assay was immunoSEQ multiplex PCR. Seen here are approximately 120,000 clones, 76% observed once, and the top ten hold roughly 8%. Sequenced material: PBMCs. Receptor source: a woman aged 45-59 years in good health and CMV-seropositive.

The chain couples TRBV7-6 to TRBJ2-3; D remains unclear. V was shortened by 5 bases and J by 5 bases, with 8 bases between the two germline ends. Germline values: CDR1 SGHVS, CDR2 FNYEAQ. The CDR3 covers 12 residues. CDR3 sequence (DNA): TGTGCCAGCAGCCCCCGAGAAGATACGCAGTATTTT. Translation: CASSPREDTQYF.

This chain joins TRBV7-3 and TRBJ2-2, with 11 positions matching TRBD2. This CDR3 has 15 amino acids. Germline V gives CDR1 SGHTA, CDR2 FQGTGA. Losses at the gene ends were 8 bases for V and 5 bases for J; bases not matched to a gene: 7. In DNA form, the CDR3 reads TGTGCCAGCGGGGAACGGACTAGCGGGACCGGGGAGCTGTTTTTT. Encoded protein: CASGERTSGTGELFF.

The chain employs TRBV10-2 and TRBJ1-2; possible D gene TRBD1, 6 bases. There are 13 residues in the CDR3. From germline, CDR1 is WSHSY and CDR2 SAAADI. V gave up 2 bases and J gave up 7 bases, with 11 bases separating them. The CDR3 nucleotides are TGCGCCAGCAGTGAGCCAGGGGAAGGTGGCTACACCTTC. Translation: CASSEPGEGGYTF.

The gene calls are TRBV7-3 and TRBJ2-5; 12 bases line up with TRBD2. The CDR3 spans 14 residues. V trimming: 5 bases; J trimming: 4 bases; junction bases outside the gene matches: 2. Germline V lookup: CDR1 SGHTA, CDR2 FQGTGA. CDR3 in DNA: TGTGCCAGCAGCGCGGGACTAGCGGGAGAGACCCAGTACTTC. It codes for CASSAGLAGETQYF. Full variable domain (remainder filled in from reference TRBV7-3 and TRBJ2-5): GAGVSQTPSNKVTEKGKYVELRCDPISGHTALYWYRQSLGQGPEFLIYFQGTGAADDSGLPNDRFFAVRPEGSVSTLKIQRTERGDSAVYLCASSAGLAGETQYFGPGTRLLVL.

This clone has a handful of counts. The chain is built from TRBV4-1 and TRBJ2-5, with 7 bases identical to TRBD2. The CDR3 runs 18 residues. The germline V gene encodes CDR1 MGHRA and CDR2 YSYEKL. Germline trimming cut 0 bases from V and 0 bases from J; bases unmatched to any gene: 10. The chain's CDR3 is CASSQDPGGRTYQETQYF. In DNA form, the CDR3 reads TGCGCCAGCAGCCAAGACCCGGGAGGACGCACGTACCAAGAGACCCAGTACTTC.

V gene TRBV9 combines with J gene TRBJ2-1; 9 positions agree with TRBD2. This CDR3 has 17 residues. V lost 5 bases, J lost 9 bases, and 18 bases stayed unmatched. The germline V gene has CDR1 SGDLS and CDR2 YYNGEE. CDR3 sequence (DNA): TGTGCCAGCAGTTTAGCGGGAGCGGGTTCTCTATTGGGTGAGCAGTTCTTC. It yields the protein CASSLAGAGSLLGEQFF.

Written as DNA, the CDR3 is TGCGCCAGCAGCCAAGAAGGGCTAGCGGGAATCTATGAGCAGTTCTTC. This sequence encodes CASSQEGLAGIYEQFF. The V gene is TRBV4-1, the J gene TRBJ2-1, with TRBD2 matching 9 bases. The CDR3 extends over 16 amino acids. V shed 0 bases, J shed 8 bases, and the junction held 8 bases outside the gene matches. The germline CDR1 and CDR2 sequences are MGHRA and YSYEKL.

The chain links TRBV11-2 to TRBJ2-3; maybe TRBD1 (6 bases). CDR3 size: 14 residues. V was shortened by 1 base and J by 2 bases, with 7 bases between the two germline ends. Per the germline V gene, CDR1 is SGHAT and CDR2 is FQNNGV. The CDR3 is CASSLGGPTDTQYF. The CDR3 DNA is TGTGCCAGCAGCTTAGGGGGGCCCACAGATACGCAGTATTTT.

J is TRBJ1-5 and V is TRBV19; 7 bases fit TRBD1. The CDR3 totals 15 residues. Trimming removed 7 bases from V and 2 bases from J; junction bases left unmatched: 8. From germline, CDR1 is LNHDA and CDR2 SQIVND (reference sequence). For the CDR3, the DNA is TGTGCCAGTAACAGGAGGGGGCAGGGCAATCAGCCCCAGCATTTT. Amino acid sequence: CASNRRGQGNQPQHF.

V usage is TRBV19 and J usage is TRBJ1-2, with D perhaps matching TRBD1 (6 bases). There are 13 residues in the CDR3. The V end lost 5 bases, the J end lost 2 bases, and 9 bases lay between the germline ends. Germline V gene data show CDR1 as LNHDA and CDR2 as SQIVND (reference sequence). CDR3 in DNA: TGTGCCAGTAGTTGGACAGAGAACTATGGCTACACCTTC. Translated: CASSWTENYGYTF. Together with reference TRBV19 and TRBJ1-2, the CDR3 gives the full variable domain: DGGITQSPKYLFRKEGQNVTLSCEQNLNHDAMYWYRQDPGQGLRLIYYSQIVNDFQKGDIAEGYSVSREKKESFPLTVTSAQKNPTAFYLCASSWTENYGYTFGSGTRLTVV.

This chain links TRBV4-1 with TRBJ2-2; 9 bases match TRBD2. The CDR3 is 17 residues long. V dropped 4 bases and J dropped 3; count of bases not matched to a gene: 9. The germline V gene encodes CDR1 MGHRA and CDR2 YSYEKL. The CDR3 sequence is CASSRYLSGSDTGELFF. CDR3 DNA sequence: TGCGCCAGCAGCCGGTATCTTAGCGGGAGCGACACCGGGGAGCTGTTTTTT.

The V call is TRBV27, the J call TRBJ1-2; unclear D gene. Germline-derived CDR1 and CDR2 are MNHEY and SMNVEV (reference sequence). Between the trimmed V and J ends, which lost 3 bases and 5 bases, there was a span of 19 bases. The CDR3 covers 16 residues. The CDR3 bases are TGTGCCAGCAGTTTGTTCCCTGTCGGAACGGGGTATGGCTACACCTTC. As protein: CASSLFPVGTGYGYTF.

This clone occurred a few times. The chain carries TRBV7-9 and TRBJ2-2; D possibly corresponds to TRBD1 (7 bases). V gave up 2 bases and J gave up 7 bases, with 14 bases separating them. This CDR3 contains 15 residues. Per germline, CDR1 SEHNR and CDR2 FQNEAQ (reference sequence). DNA of the CDR3: TGTGCCAGCAGCTTACAGGAGGGGGCAGGCGGGGAGCTGTTTTTT. Translated: CASSLQEGAGGELFF.

This chain links TRBV5-6 with TRBJ2-2; no reliable D call. The ends were cut back, 4 bases at V and 7 bases at J, with 5 bases in the middle. Germline V gene sequence: CDR1 SGHDT, CDR2 YYEEEE. CDR3 size: 11 residues. The CDR3 spells CASSTGGELFF. The CDR3 DNA reads TGTGCCAGCAGCACCGGCGGGGAGCTGTTTTTT.

In this sample, this clone turned up once. This chain joins TRBV2 and TRBJ1-5; 11 bases map to TRBD1. The CDR3 has 15 amino acids. Germline-derived CDR1 and CDR2 are SNHLY and FYNNEI. V lost 5 bases, J lost 5 bases, and 5 bases stayed unmatched. CDR3 sequence: CASSPGQGGYQPQHF. DNA of the CDR3: TGTGCCAGCAGTCCGGGACAGGGGGGTTATCAGCCCCAGCATTTT.